These 24 T cell receptor beta chains originate from one sample sequenced in a study of blood T cell repertoires in COVID-19. TCRdb keeps only in-frame clones here, not all; method: immunoSEQ multiplex PCR. The top ten clones hold approximately 15% of a sample with around 83,000 clones, around 89% of them seen once. The sample comprised peripheral blood. The receptors originated from a man aged 65 to 79 with active or convalescent COVID-19.

J is TRBJ2-1 and V is TRBV6-5, with a weak D call TRBD2 (5 bases). V was cut by 10 bases and J by 4 bases, with 17 bases left in between. CDR3 length: 14 amino acids. Germline CDR1 reads MNHEY; CDR2 reads SVGAGI. The CDR3 sequence: CATARRLSYNEQFF. CDR3 nucleotide sequence: TGTGCCACCGCCCGGAGACTATCATACAATGAGCAGTTCTTC.

The chain links TRBV30 to TRBJ1-5, with a weak D call TRBD1 (6 bases). The CDR3 consists of 15 residues. Germline V gene sequence: CDR1 GTSNPN, CDR2 SVGIG (reference sequence). V lost 2 bases to trimming and J lost 4 bases, with 15 bases between them. CDR3 nucleotide sequence: TGTGCCTGGAGTCTGGCGGGGGGCGGAAATCAGCCCCAGCATTTT. Translation: CAWSLAGGGNQPQHF.

The chain uses TRBV9 and TRBJ2-1, with 12 bases that match TRBD2. The CDR3 runs 18 residues. Germline lookup yields CDR1 SGDLS and CDR2 YYNGEE. Trimming cost V 3 bases and J 0 bases; bases outside gene matches: 7. The CDR3 nucleotides are TGTGCCAGCAGCGCCGTCGGACTAGCGGGATTCTCCTACAATGAGCAGTTCTTC. This encodes CASSAVGLAGFSYNEQFF.

The rearrangement links TRBV19 to TRBJ1-6, with TRBD1 matching 8 bases. This CDR3 has 13 amino acids. Trimming cost V 9 bases and J 5 bases; bases outside gene matches: 3. Germline V gene sequence: CDR1 LNHDA, CDR2 SQIVND (reference sequence). CDR3 amino acids: CARGQAHNSPLHF. The CDR3 nucleotides are TGTGCCAGGGGACAGGCGCATAATTCACCCCTCCACTTT.

The rearrangement joins TRBV29-1 to TRBJ2-5, with a weak D call TRBD2 (5 bases). The V gene lost 5 bases and the J gene lost 4 bases, with 23 bases spanning the gap. This CDR3 has 16 amino acids. Germline V CDR1 and CDR2: SQVTM, ANQGSEA. CDR3: CSVTAQVDLGGETQYF. The DNA of the CDR3 is TGCAGCGTTACGGCCCAGGTGGACTTAGGCGGAGAGACCCAGTACTTC.

The J gene is TRBJ1-5, the V gene TRBV2; D is perhaps TRBD1 (5 bases). Trimming stripped 2 bases from V and 3 bases from J, with 8 bases between. Germline loops: CDR1 SNHLY, CDR2 FYNNEI. CDR3 length: 14 residues. The CDR3 DNA follows: TGTGCCAGCAGTGAAAGACAGATCAATCAGCCCCAGCATTTT. Protein sequence: CASSERQINQPQHF.

The chain links TRBV30 to TRBJ1-5, with a possible D match to TRBD1 (5 bases). Deletions cut 2 bases from V and 4 bases from J, with 9 bases between. This CDR3 is 13 amino acids long. Germline V gene sequence: CDR1 GTSNPN, CDR2 SVGIG (reference sequence). The CDR3 here is CAWSSQGNQPQHF. The CDR3 DNA follows: TGTGCCTGGAGTAGTCAGGGTAATCAGCCCCAGCATTTT.

The chain employs TRBV19 and TRBJ1-1, with D uncertain. Germline V CDR1 and CDR2: LNHDA, SQIVND (reference sequence). The CDR3 consists of 14 residues. V shed 0 bases and J shed 1 base, with 6 bases lying between them. The CDR3 region is CASSIDLGNTEAFF. The CDR3 coding sequence is TGTGCCAGTAGTATAGATCTCGGGAACACTGAAGCTTTCTTT.

The chain has TRBV28 and TRBJ2-7, with D maybe TRBD1 (5 bases). Trimming removed 5 bases at V and 3 bases at J, with 11 bases between. Germline loops: CDR1 MDHEN, CDR2 SYDVKM. This CDR3 comprises 13 residues. Here the CDR3 DNA reads TGTGCCAGCAGTCAGGGCCCCATCTACGAGCAGTACTTC. Amino acid sequence: CASSQGPIYEQYF.

The CDR3 nucleotides are TGTGCCATCAGTGGAAGCGGGAGTAACAATGAGCAGTTCTTC. Translating it yields CAISGSGSNNEQFF. The chain employs TRBV10-3 and TRBJ2-1, with 8 bases matching TRBD2. This CDR3 region has 14 residues. Trimming at V came to 4 bases and at J to 5 bases, leaving 4 bases not matched to a gene. Germline CDR1 is ENHRY and CDR2 is SYGVKD.

The chain uses TRBV30 and TRBJ2-1; the D gene is possibly TRBD2 (5 bases). Germline loops: CDR1 GTSNPN, CDR2 SVGIG (reference sequence). The CDR3 is made up of 14 amino acids. V was cut by 4 bases and J by 8 bases, with 18 bases left in between. The CDR3 DNA follows: TGTGCCTGGACCCAGCGGCCCCTTAAGGATGAGCAGTTCTTC. Protein: CAWTQRPLKDEQFF.

This chain uses TRBV11-1 with TRBJ2-5, with D possibly matching TRBD2 (6 bases). CDR1 SGHAT and CDR2 FQDESV come from the germline V gene (reference sequence). The CDR3 has 15 amino acids. V shed 2 bases and J shed 5 bases, with 15 bases lying between them. CDR3 DNA sequence: TGTGCCAGCAGCTTAAACTGGGGGGACTTCGAGACCCAGTACTTC. Amino acid sequence: CASSLNWGDFETQYF.

The chain couples TRBV18 to TRBJ2-1; 14 nucleotides line up with TRBD2. CDR3 size: 15 residues. Trimming took 4 bases from V and 10 from J; bases not matched to a gene: 6. Germline CDR1 and CDR2: KGHSH and LQKENI. CDR3: CASSLGLAGGGEQFF. The CDR3 bases are TGTGCCAGCTCACTAGGACTAGCGGGAGGAGGAGAGCAGTTCTTC. The whole variable domain, remainder taken from reference TRBV18 and TRBJ2-1, is NAGVMQNPRHLVRRRGQEARLRCSPMKGHSHVYWYRQLPEEGLKFMVYLQKENIIDESGMPKERFSAEFPKEGPSILRIQQVVRGDSAAYFCASSLGLAGGGEQFFGPGTRLTVL.

The genes are TRBV6-5 and TRBJ1-1, with 7 bases fitting TRBD1. CDR3 length: 14 amino acids. Germline values: CDR1 MNHEY, CDR2 SVGAGI. J was trimmed by 0 bases and V by 6 bases; bases with no gene match: 4. CDR3 DNA: TGTGCCAGCAGAGGGGGCGCGATGAACACTGAAGCTTTCTTT. Its protein is CASRGGAMNTEAFF.

This sequence joins TRBV28 and TRBJ2-7; 10 nucleotides align to TRBD1. With V trimmed by 0 bases and J by 6 bases, 14 bases remained unmatched. The CDR3 totals 18 residues. Germline CDR1 and CDR2: MDHEN and SYDVKM. The CDR3 loop reads CASSLWATGTGEYGEQYF. CDR3 nucleotide sequence: TGTGCCAGCAGTTTATGGGCGACAGGGACAGGGGAGTACGGCGAGCAGTACTTC.

The rearrangement links TRBV19 to TRBJ2-4, with 7 nucleotides matching TRBD2. The CDR3 has 14 residues. Germline CDR1 reads LNHDA; CDR2 reads SQIVND (reference sequence). The V and J ends lost 1 base and 7 bases, in that order; junction bases with no gene match: 4. CDR3 in DNA: TGTGCCAGTAGTATAGGGGGAGGGTGGAACATTCAGTACTTC. Its protein is CASSIGGGWNIQYF.

The chain recombines TRBV25-1 with TRBJ2-7; 7 nucleotides agree with TRBD1. The J segment lost 6 bases and the V segment lost 4 bases, leaving 12 bases of the junction unmatched. Germline CDR1 and CDR2: MGHDK and SYGVNS. This CDR3 spans 15 amino acids. CDR3 protein: CASSGQGWGTAEQYF. The CDR3 bases are TGTGCCAGCAGTGGACAGGGCTGGGGGACCGCCGAGCAGTACTTC.

The J gene is TRBJ2-1, the V gene TRBV6-2 or TRBV6-3, with D unclear. Trimming removed 5 bases from V and 6 bases from J, with 5 bases in between. The CDR3 contains 11 residues. Germline CDR1 MNHEY, CDR2 SVGEGT. The CDR3 sequence: CASSDTNEQFF. In DNA, the CDR3 is TGTGCCAGCAGTGACACCAATGAGCAGTTCTTC.

V is TRBV9 and J is TRBJ1-1; TRBD1 matches at 7 bases. V was pared by 3 bases and J by 5 bases, with 7 bases of the junction left unmatched. The CDR3 is 14 residues long. Germline V gene sequence: CDR1 SGDLS, CDR2 YYNGEE. The CDR3 is CASSAQTGRTEAFF. The CDR3 DNA sequence: TGTGCCAGCAGCGCTCAGACAGGGCGAACTGAAGCTTTCTTT.

The V call is TRBV5-8, the J call TRBJ1-6; TRBD1 matches at 11 bases. CDR3 size: 18 residues. The germline V gene has CDR1 SGHTS and CDR2 YDEGEE. V lost 5 bases to trimming and J lost 8 bases; unmatched junction nucleotides: 15. The CDR3 sequence: CASSLVLSSGQGDSPLHF. Here the CDR3 DNA reads TGTGCCAGCAGTCTTGTTTTATCTTCGGGACAGGGGGATTCACCCCTCCACTTT.

For the CDR3, the DNA is TGCGCCAGCAGTTTTAGCGACCTCAACTTATACGAGCAGTACTTC. Protein: CASSFSDLNLYEQYF. This chain uses TRBV5-1 with TRBJ2-7; tentative D call: TRBD2 (5 bases). The germline V gene encodes CDR1 SGHRS and CDR2 YFSETQ. This CDR3 is built from 15 residues. Trimming took 5 bases from V and 4 from J, leaving 19 bases between them.

This sequence joins TRBV30 and TRBJ1-1, with TRBD1 matching over 8 bases. This CDR3 has 15 residues. Germline CDR1 GTSNPN, CDR2 SVGIG (reference sequence). With 4 bases clipped from V and 1 base from J, the junction kept 8 bases outside the gene matches. CDR3 amino acids: CAWNQGAGGNTEAFF. The CDR3 DNA reads TGTGCCTGGAACCAGGGGGCAGGAGGGAACACTGAAGCTTTCTTT.

This sequence joins TRBV28 and TRBJ2-6, with a weak D call TRBD1 (6 bases). V was clipped by 10 bases and J by 2 bases, with 12 bases between them. This CDR3 has 14 residues. Germline V lookup: CDR1 MDHEN, CDR2 SYDVKM. The DNA of the CDR3 is TGTGCCACCAAAGGGGGAGCTGGGGCCAACGTCCTGACTTTC. Amino acids: CATKGGAGANVLTF.

This rearrangement joins TRBV5-1 to TRBJ1-2, with D possibly being TRBD1 (5 bases). CDR3 length equals 14 residues. V lost 4 bases and J 1 base, leaving 11 bases between the germline ends. The germline V gene has CDR1 SGHRS and CDR2 YFSETQ. This chain's CDR3 is CASSPGSGNYGYTF. CDR3 DNA: TGCGCCAGCAGCCCAGGGTCGGGTAACTATGGCTACACCTTC.